One TCR beta chain is described in this entry. The antigen remains undetermined. TCRdb's table, derived via immunoSEQ multiplex PCR, lists solely in-frame clones and lacks some. Of 90,000 to 110,000 clones listed, 70% to 90% are singletons. This record belongs to a study of T cell responses to AZD1222 COVID-19 vaccine. Study-wide points: Unmutated variant regions reportedly attract nearly half of all spike-specific TCRs.

From germline, CDR1 is SGHDT and CDR2 YYEEEE. The CDR3 extends over 16 amino acids. After removal of 3 bases from V and 2 bases from J, the junction contained 8 bases not matched to a gene. The clonotype comes from an adult in good health. This specimen consisted of peripheral blood, obtained on day 0 of AZD1222 vaccination. This chain joins TRBV5-6 and TRBJ2-3; 8 nucleotides match TRBD2. CDR3 coding DNA: TGTGCCAGCAGCTGGATGGCGGGAGGCCCCACAGATACGCAGTATTTT. This codes for CASSWMAGGPTDTQYF.